The entry below describes one TCR beta chain. Alpha- and beta-chain coverage of first-strand cDNA came from TRAV- and TRBV-specific primers. Amplification of TCRs used a constant-region primer and V-primer adapter for 20 PCR cycles. mRNA that had been isolated underwent amplification through in vitro transcription. One entry per CDR3 protein results from TCRdb running MiXCR on the reads. The repertoire holds 35,000 to 50,000 distinct CDR3 sequences, with 20% as singletons. The sample is drawn from a study of low-dose radiotherapy and immunotherapy resistance in tumors. Turning to the study itself: Members of Cohort 1 were treated with 0.5 Gy per fraction every 2 weeks. The prescribed total PTV dose was 6.5 Gy. Administration of intravenous cyclophosphamide at 200 mg/m2 took place every two weeks, one day before radiation and immunotherapy.

The time point was: after trial treatment. Specified treatment: LDRT plus nivolumab, ipilimumab, low-dose cyclophosphamide and aspirin (RACIN trial). Each donor was administered nivolumab, ipilimumab, aspirin, low-dose cyclophosphamide and low-dose radiotherapy. The CDR3 length is 14 residues. Germline V gene data show CDR1 as SQVTM and CDR2 as ANQGSEA. After removal of 1 base from V and 3 bases from J, the junction contained 5 bases not matched to a gene. The sequence derives from a female donor with ovarian cancer. This sequence joins TRBV29-1 and TRBJ1-1; 7 bases match TRBD1. The material was PBMCs, obtained after low-dose radiotherapy plus immunotherapy. CDR3 in amino acids: CSVEAGGPDTEAFF. CDR3 DNA sequence: TGCAGCGTTGAAGCAGGGGGTCCGGACACTGAAGCTTTCTTT.